The T cell receptor (beta chain) described here comes from a study of T cells after yellow fever vaccination. Via MiXCR, TCRdb re-called the 5' RACE reads, giving one row per CDR3 protein. The sample yields about 50,000 distinct CDR3 sequences, around 7% seen once. This clonotype has a count of ten or more. CDR1 MNHEY and CDR2 SVGEGT come from the germline V gene. This CDR3 is built from 15 residues. Trimming removed 3 bases at V and 6 bases at J, with 17 bases between. This sequence was found in a man in his late teens or twenties who received the YFV17D yellow fever vaccine. The chain combines TRBV6-2 or TRBV6-3 with TRBJ1-1, with TRBD1 as a possible D gene (6 bases). The source material was CD8+ T cells sorted from PBMCs, sampled on the day of the first yellow fever vaccination. The CDR3, as DNA: TGTGCCAGCAGTTATAGCCCCGGCAGGGGCCCTGAAGCTTTCTTT. This encodes CASSYSPGRGPEAFF.